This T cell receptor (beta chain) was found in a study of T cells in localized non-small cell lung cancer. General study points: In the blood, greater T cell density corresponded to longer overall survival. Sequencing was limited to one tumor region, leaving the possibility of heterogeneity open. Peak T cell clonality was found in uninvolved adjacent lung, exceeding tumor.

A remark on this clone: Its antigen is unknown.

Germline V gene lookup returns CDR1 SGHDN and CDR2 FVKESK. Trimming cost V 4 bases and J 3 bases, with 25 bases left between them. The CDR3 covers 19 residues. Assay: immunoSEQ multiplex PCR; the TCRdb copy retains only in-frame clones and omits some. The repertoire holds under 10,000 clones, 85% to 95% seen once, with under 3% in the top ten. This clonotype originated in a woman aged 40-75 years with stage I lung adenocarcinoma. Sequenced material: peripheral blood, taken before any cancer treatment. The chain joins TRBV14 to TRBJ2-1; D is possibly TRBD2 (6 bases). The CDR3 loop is CASSPNPGASPRIYNEQFF. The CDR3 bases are TGTGCCAGCAGCCCCAACCCGGGAGCCAGTCCGCGAATCTACAATGAGCAGTTCTTC.